Following are 28 T cell receptor beta chains from one sample sequenced in a study of T cell responses to AZD1222 COVID-19 vaccine. The protocol was immunoSEQ multiplex PCR, while the TCRdb copy is restricted to in-frame clones and leaves out a portion. The sample shows about 73,000 clones, 90% of them seen only once. The specimen comprised peripheral blood, sampled 28 days after the second AZD1222 dose. Source of these receptors: an adult who received the AZD1222 COVID-19 vaccine.

The CDR3 DNA is TGTGCCAGCAGCTTACAGGCCCCGAAAGGGAATGAGCAGTTCTTC. Amino acids: CASSLQAPKGNEQFF. This sequence joins TRBV7-6 and TRBJ2-1; D gene ambiguous. Germline lookup yields CDR1 SGHVS and CDR2 FNYEAQ. V was cut by 2 bases and J by 7 bases, with 15 bases left in between. The length of the CDR3 is 15 residues.

The J gene is TRBJ2-2, the V gene TRBV11-2; a weak D match, TRBD2 (7 bases). The germline CDR1 and CDR2 sequences are SGHAT and FQNNGV. With 4 bases removed from V and 7 bases from J, the gap between germline ends came to 19 bases. This CDR3 comprises 16 residues. CDR3 coding DNA: TGTGCCAGCAGCTCCCCCGGGGGGCCCTTGATCGGGGAGCTGTTTTTT. This codes for CASSSPGGPLIGELFF.

This clone has a handful of counts. V gene TRBV30 combines with J gene TRBJ2-6; D unclear. The CDR3 length is 13 residues. Germline V gene sequence: CDR1 GTSNPN, CDR2 SVGIG (reference sequence). V lost 4 bases to trimming and J lost 1 base, with 5 bases between them. The CDR3 region is CAWMRSGANVLTF. The CDR3 DNA reads as TGTGCCTGGATGAGATCTGGGGCCAACGTCCTGACTTTC.

The chain employs TRBV28 and TRBJ2-5, with D unclear. There are 13 residues in the CDR3. CDR1 MDHEN and CDR2 SYDVKM come from the germline V gene. V shed 2 bases and J shed 5 bases, with 9 bases lying between them. CDR3 in DNA: TGTGCCAGCAGTTTACCGGGTAGGGAGACCCAGTACTTC. It translates to CASSLPGRETQYF.

The gene calls are TRBV4-1 and TRBJ2-1; D is uncertain. Between the trimmed V and J ends, which lost 0 bases and 1 base, there was a span of 13 bases. This CDR3 region has 17 residues. Per germline, CDR1 MGHRA and CDR2 YSYEKL. CDR3 sequence: CASSQDIDSPSYNEQFF. As DNA, the CDR3 is TGCGCCAGCAGCCAAGATATAGATTCCCCATCCTACAATGAGCAGTTCTTC.

This chain connects TRBV7-2 to TRBJ2-4, with 8 positions matching TRBD1. V lost 6 bases, J lost 6 bases, and 7 bases stayed unmatched. Per the germline V gene, CDR1 is SGHTA and CDR2 is FQGNSA. The CDR3 totals 14 residues. The CDR3 loop is CASSHGQGVNIQYF. In DNA, the CDR3 is TGTGCCAGCAGTCACGGACAGGGAGTAAACATTCAGTACTTC. The whole variable domain, remainder taken from reference TRBV7-2 and TRBJ2-4, is GAGVSQSPSNKVTEKGKDVELRCDPISGHTALYWYRQSLGQGLEFLIYFQGNSAPDKSGLPSDRFSAERTGGSVSTLTIQRTQQEDSAVYLCASSHGQGVNIQYFGAGTRLSVL.

CDR3 nucleotides: TGTGCCAGCAGTTTACCCCTGAATTCACCCCTCCACTTT. It is translated as CASSLPLNSPLHF. J is TRBJ1-6 and V is TRBV28, with D hard to call. V shed 2 bases and J shed 7 bases, with 6 bases lying between them. This CDR3 has 13 residues. Germline assignment: CDR1 MDHEN and CDR2 SYDVKM.

This chain uses TRBV29-1 with TRBJ1-5; D remains ambiguous. CDR1 and CDR2 (germline): SQVTM, ANQGSEA. This CDR3 has 14 residues. Deletions cut 4 bases from V and 2 bases from J, with 12 bases between. The CDR3 coding sequence is TGCAGCGTTGCCACTGGTTCTGGCAATCAGCCCCAGCATTTT. Protein sequence: CSVATGSGNQPQHF.

J is TRBJ1-1 and V is TRBV2, with 8 positions matching TRBD1. In germline, CDR1 is SNHLY, CDR2 FYNNEI. Trimming took 7 bases from V and 4 from J; bases not matched to a gene: 11. The CDR3 length is 15 residues. CDR3 sequence reads: CASNNQGAIGTEAFF. The CDR3 nucleotides are TGTGCCAGCAATAATCAGGGGGCGATAGGCACTGAAGCTTTCTTT.

V is TRBV7-2 and J is TRBJ2-3; D may match TRBD1 or TRBD2 (5 bases each). Germline V gives CDR1 SGHTA, CDR2 FQGNSA. Trimming took 0 bases from V and 2 from J, leaving 9 bases between them. The CDR3 sequence is 15 residues long. The CDR3 here is CASSLARGLTDTQYF. CDR3 DNA sequence: TGTGCCAGCAGCTTAGCCCGGGGCCTCACAGATACGCAGTATTTT.

The chain combines TRBV12-5 with TRBJ2-3; 11 bases align to TRBD2. Germline CDR1 reads LGHNT; CDR2 reads FRNRAP. This CDR3 is built from 13 residues. V shed 9 bases and J 5 bases; nucleotides not matched to a gene: 4. The CDR3 nucleotides are TGTGCTAGCCGGGGACTAGCGGTAGATACGCAGTATTTT. Amino acid sequence: CASRGLAVDTQYF.

This sequence joins TRBV27 and TRBJ2-5, with 9 bases aligning to TRBD2. Germline V gives CDR1 MNHEY, CDR2 SMNVEV (reference sequence). The trim removed 4 bases at V and 4 bases at J, leaving 16 bases unmatched. The CDR3 sequence is 18 residues long. The CDR3 is CASSSLPSGAGGPETQYF. The CDR3 region has the DNA TGTGCCAGCAGTTCACTCCCCTCCGGGGCGGGGGGGCCAGAGACCCAGTACTTC.

This clone was observed once. The rearrangement joins TRBV28 to TRBJ1-2, with unresolved D. V lost 5 bases and J lost 5, with 9 bases in between. Germline loops: CDR1 MDHEN, CDR2 SYDVKM. This CDR3 is 12 amino acids long. This chain's CDR3 is CASSNMKYGYTF. The CDR3 region has the DNA TGTGCCAGCAGTAATATGAAGTATGGCTACACCTTC.

A single count supports this clone. This chain connects TRBV4-1 to TRBJ1-1; a weak D match, TRBD1 (5 bases). In germline, CDR1 is MGHRA, CDR2 YSYEKL. The germline V and J ends were trimmed by 2 bases and 3 bases, with 13 bases remaining between them. This CDR3 region has 15 residues. DNA of the CDR3: TGCGCCAGCAGCCAAACTCTTGGGGGACACACTGAAGCTTTCTTT. It is translated as CASSQTLGGHTEAFF.

This chain uses TRBV19 with TRBJ2-7; D could derive from TRBD1 or TRBD2 (5 bases each). V dropped 3 bases and J dropped 5 bases, with 8 bases sitting between them. CDR1 is LNHDA and CDR2 is SQIVND in the germline V gene (reference sequence). The CDR3 contains 12 residues. The CDR3: CASSIWGNEQYF. The CDR3 DNA reads as TGTGCCAGTAGTATTTGGGGGAACGAGCAGTACTTC.

The J gene is TRBJ1-1, the V gene TRBV27; a weak D match, TRBD1 (5 bases). V was clipped by 6 bases and J by 1 base, with 9 bases between them. Germline V CDR1 and CDR2: MNHEY, SMNVEV (reference sequence). The CDR3 covers 13 residues. The CDR3 nucleotides read TGTGCCAGCAGAGGGGTTACGAACACTGAAGCTTTCTTT. It yields the protein CASRGVTNTEAFF.

V gene TRBV12-5 combines with J gene TRBJ1-3; 9 bases map to TRBD1. Per germline, CDR1 LGHNT and CDR2 FRNRAP. CDR3 length: 16 amino acids. Trimming removed 5 bases from V and 0 bases from J; junction bases left unmatched: 5. The CDR3 reads CASGIRQGGSGNTIYF. The CDR3 nucleotides are TGTGCTAGTGGTATCAGACAGGGGGGCTCTGGAAACACCATATATTTT. Based on the CDR3 plus reference TRBV12-5 and TRBJ1-3, the full variable domain is DARVTQTPRHKVTEMGQEVTMRCQPILGHNTVFWYRQTMMQGLELLAYFRNRAPLDDSGMPKDRFSAEMPDATLATLKIQPSEPRDSAVYFCASGIRQGGSGNTIYFGEGSWLTVV.

This clone is a singleton in its sample. The chain has TRBV7-2 and TRBJ1-6; TRBD1 might be the D (5 bases). V lost 5 bases and J lost 13, with 18 bases in between. This CDR3 is 14 amino acids long. CDR1 is SGHTA, CDR2 FQGNSA, per germline. Here the CDR3 DNA reads TGTGCCAGCAGCCCATATGGGACCCCAAGCCCCCTCCACTTT. Its translation is CASSPYGTPSPLHF.

The chain couples TRBV9 to TRBJ1-1; 7 bases are shared with TRBD1. This CDR3 has 13 amino acids. CDR1 is SGDLS and CDR2 is YYNGEE in the germline V gene. J was trimmed by 7 bases and V by 3 bases; bases with no gene match: 6. The CDR3, as DNA: TGTGCCAGCAGCGCCAGACAGGGTAGTGAAGCTTTCTTT. Its protein is CASSARQGSEAFF.

V and J are TRBV3-1 (or the pseudogene TRBV3-2) and TRBJ1-2; D remains ambiguous. The CDR3 is 14 residues long. Germline loops: CDR1 LGHDT, CDR2 YNNKEL (reference sequence). The V end lost 1 base, the J end lost 5 bases, and 11 bases lay between the germline ends. For the CDR3, the DNA is TGTGCCAGCAGCCAAGCGGCAGCCAATTATGGCTACACCTTC. It specifies CASSQAAANYGYTF.

The V call is TRBV5-1, the J call TRBJ1-6; a weak D match, TRBD1 (5 bases). The CDR3 loop spans 14 amino acids. Trimming removed 0 bases at V and 8 bases at J, with 9 bases between. Germline CDR1 and CDR2: SGHRS and YFSETQ. As DNA, the CDR3 is TGCGCCAGCAGCTTGGTAGGGGACGATTCACCCCTCCACTTT. Encoded protein: CASSLVGDDSPLHF. The whole variable domain, remainder taken from reference TRBV5-1 and TRBJ1-6, is KAGVTQTPRYLIKTRGQQVTLSCSPISGHRSVSWYQQTPGQGLQFLFEYFSETQRNKGNFPGRFSGRQFSNSRSEMNVSTLELGDSALYLCASSLVGDDSPLHFGNGTRLTVT.

The chain links TRBV5-3 to TRBJ1-5, with 7 bases matching TRBD1. TRBV5-3 is sorted into the ORF group, with uncertain function. J lost 7 bases, V lost 5 bases, and 9 bases had no gene match. The CDR3 has 14 residues. The CDR3 sequence is CARSYRGVRQPQHF. Here the CDR3 DNA reads TGTGCCAGAAGTTACAGGGGAGTAAGGCAGCCCCAGCATTTT.

This clone is a singleton in its sample. The chain combines TRBV6-6 with TRBJ1-5; D ambiguous. Germline lookup yields CDR1 MNHNY and CDR2 SVGAGI (reference sequence). The CDR3 consists of 13 residues. V shed 2 bases and J shed 6 bases, with 8 bases lying between them. CDR3 region: CASSYGTSQPQHF. CDR3 nucleotide sequence: TGTGCCAGCAGTTACGGTACGAGTCAGCCCCAGCATTTT.

The J gene is TRBJ1-6, the V gene TRBV9; D possibly corresponds to TRBD1 (5 bases). The germline CDR1 and CDR2 sequences are SGDLS and YYNGEE. This CDR3 has 15 residues. Trimming took 0 bases from V and 7 from J, leaving 11 bases between them. CDR3 DNA: TGTGCCAGCAGCGTAGGGGCAGGGTGGAATTCACCCCTCCACTTT. Translation gives CASSVGAGWNSPLHF.

The rearrangement uses TRBV7-2 and TRBJ2-2; no reliable D call. V was cut by 1 base and J by 0 bases, with 6 bases left in between. The CDR3 contains 15 residues. Germline CDR1 is SGHTA and CDR2 is FQGNSA. CDR3 sequence (DNA): TGTGCCAGCAGCTTAGGCCTAGCGAACACCGGGGAGCTGTTTTTT. It specifies CASSLGLANTGELFF.

V gene TRBV4-3 combines with J gene TRBJ1-2; 11 positions match TRBD1. J lost 10 bases, V lost 1 base, and 5 bases had no gene match. Germline V lookup: CDR1 LGHNA, CDR2 YSLEER. This CDR3 comprises 14 residues. The CDR3, as DNA: TGCGCCAGCAGCCAAGCCGCGGGACAGGGGGTCTACACCTTC. It is translated as CASSQAAGQGVYTF.

The J gene is TRBJ1-5, the V gene TRBV6-6; D uncertain. Trimming cost V 0 bases and J 7 bases, with 7 bases left between them. CDR3 length: 13 residues. CDR1 and CDR2 (germline): MNHNY, SVGAGI (reference sequence). The chain's CDR3 is CASSYSGEQPQHF. The CDR3 coding sequence is TGTGCCAGCAGTTACTCCGGGGAACAGCCCCAGCATTTT.

This rearrangement joins TRBV7-2 to TRBJ1-5, with D maybe TRBD1 (6 bases). The ends were cut back, 1 base at V and 9 bases at J, with 13 bases in the middle. Germline CDR1 and CDR2: SGHTA and FQGNSA. This CDR3 has 14 residues. Here the CDR3 DNA reads TGTGCCAGCAGCTTAGATTCCAGGGGAGGGCCCCAGCATTTT. Protein product: CASSLDSRGGPQHF.